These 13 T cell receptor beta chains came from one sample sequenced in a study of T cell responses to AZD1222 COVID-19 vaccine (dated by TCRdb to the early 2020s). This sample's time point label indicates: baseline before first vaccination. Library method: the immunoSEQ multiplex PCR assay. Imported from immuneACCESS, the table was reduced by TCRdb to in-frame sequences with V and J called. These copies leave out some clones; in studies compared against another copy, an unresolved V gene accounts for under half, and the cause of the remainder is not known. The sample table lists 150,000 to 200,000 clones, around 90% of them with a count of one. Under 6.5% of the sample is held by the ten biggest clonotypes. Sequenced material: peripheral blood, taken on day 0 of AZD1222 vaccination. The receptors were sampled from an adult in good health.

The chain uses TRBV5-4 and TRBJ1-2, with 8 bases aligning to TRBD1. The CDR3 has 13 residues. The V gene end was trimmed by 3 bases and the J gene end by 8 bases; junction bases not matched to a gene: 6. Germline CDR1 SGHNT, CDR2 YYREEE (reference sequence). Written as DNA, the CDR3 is TGTGCCAGCAGCTACAGGGGGGGAAGCGGCTACACCTTC. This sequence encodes CASSYRGGSGYTF.

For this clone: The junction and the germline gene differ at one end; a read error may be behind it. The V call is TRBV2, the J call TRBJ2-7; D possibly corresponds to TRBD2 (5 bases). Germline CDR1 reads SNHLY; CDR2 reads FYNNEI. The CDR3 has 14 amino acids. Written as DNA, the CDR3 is TGTGCCAGCAGTGGGTCAGGAGGTGGACGGTCCCAGGACTTC. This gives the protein CASSGSGGGRSQDF.

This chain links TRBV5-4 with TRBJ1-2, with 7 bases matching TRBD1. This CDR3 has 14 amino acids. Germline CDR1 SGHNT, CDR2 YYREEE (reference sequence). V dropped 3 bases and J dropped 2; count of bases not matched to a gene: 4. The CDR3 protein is CASSSPTGNYGYTF. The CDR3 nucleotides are TGTGCCAGCAGCTCTCCGACAGGGAACTATGGCTACACCTTC. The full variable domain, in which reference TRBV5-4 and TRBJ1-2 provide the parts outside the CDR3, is ETGVTQSPTHLIKTRGQQVTLRCSSQSGHNTVSWYQQALGQGPQFIFQYYREEENGRGNFPPRFSGLQFPNYSSELNVNALELDDSALYLCASSSPTGNYGYTFGSGTRLTVV.

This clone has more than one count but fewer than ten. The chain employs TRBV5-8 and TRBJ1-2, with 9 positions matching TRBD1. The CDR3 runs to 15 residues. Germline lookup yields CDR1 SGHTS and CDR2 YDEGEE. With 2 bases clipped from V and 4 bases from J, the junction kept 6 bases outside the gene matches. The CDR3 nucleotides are TGTGCCAGCAGCTTTCGTTCACAGGGGGCCTATGGCTACACCTTC. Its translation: CASSFRSQGAYGYTF.

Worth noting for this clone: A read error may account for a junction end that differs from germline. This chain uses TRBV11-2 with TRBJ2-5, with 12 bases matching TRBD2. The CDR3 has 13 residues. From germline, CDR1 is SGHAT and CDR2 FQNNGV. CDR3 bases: TGTGCCAGCAGCTCCATGACTAGCGGGGGCACCGACTTC. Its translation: CASSSMTSGGTDF.

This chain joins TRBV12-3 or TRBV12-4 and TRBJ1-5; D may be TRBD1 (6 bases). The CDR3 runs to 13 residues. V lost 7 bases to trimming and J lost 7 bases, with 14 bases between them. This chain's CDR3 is CASTLGGRQPQHF. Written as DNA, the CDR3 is TGTGCCAGCACCTTGGGGGGCCGGCAGCCCCAGCATTTT.

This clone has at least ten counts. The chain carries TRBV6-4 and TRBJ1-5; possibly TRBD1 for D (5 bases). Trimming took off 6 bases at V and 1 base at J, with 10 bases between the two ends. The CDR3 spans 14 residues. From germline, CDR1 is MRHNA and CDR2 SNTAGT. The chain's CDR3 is CASSAGDSNQPQHF. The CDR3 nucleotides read TGTGCCAGCAGCGCTGGGGACAGCAATCAGCCCCAGCATTTT.

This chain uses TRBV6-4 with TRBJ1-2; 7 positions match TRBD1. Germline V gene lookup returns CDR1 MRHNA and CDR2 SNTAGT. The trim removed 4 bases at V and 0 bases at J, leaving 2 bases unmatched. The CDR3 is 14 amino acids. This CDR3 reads CASSADRANYGYTF. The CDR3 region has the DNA TGTGCCAGCAGTGCAGACAGGGCTAACTATGGCTACACCTTC.

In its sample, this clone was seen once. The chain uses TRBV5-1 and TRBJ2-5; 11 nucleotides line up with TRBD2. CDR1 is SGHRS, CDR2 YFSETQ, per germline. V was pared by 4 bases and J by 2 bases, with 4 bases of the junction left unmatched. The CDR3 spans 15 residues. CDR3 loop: CASSMGLAVQETQYF. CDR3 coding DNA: TGCGCCAGCAGCATGGGACTAGCGGTACAAGAGACCCAGTACTTC. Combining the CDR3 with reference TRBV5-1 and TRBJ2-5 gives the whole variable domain KAGVTQTPRYLIKTRGQQVTLSCSPISGHRSVSWYQQTPGQGLQFLFEYFSETQRNKGNFPGRFSGRQFSNSRSEMNVSTLELGDSALYLCASSMGLAVQETQYFGPGTRLLVL.

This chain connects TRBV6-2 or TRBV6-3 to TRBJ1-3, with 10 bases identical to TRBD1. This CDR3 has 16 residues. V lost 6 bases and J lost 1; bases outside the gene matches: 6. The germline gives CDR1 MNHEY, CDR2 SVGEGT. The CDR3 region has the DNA TGTGCCAGCAGCCAGGACAGGGGGGCGTCTGGAAACACCATATATTTT. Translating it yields CASSQDRGASGNTIYF.

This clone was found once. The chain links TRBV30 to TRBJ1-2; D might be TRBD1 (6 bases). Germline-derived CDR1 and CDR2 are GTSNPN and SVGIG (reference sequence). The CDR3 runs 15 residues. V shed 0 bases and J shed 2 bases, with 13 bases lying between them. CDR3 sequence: CAWSVLQGGNYGYTF. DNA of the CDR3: TGTGCCTGGAGTGTACTACAGGGAGGAAACTATGGCTACACCTTC.

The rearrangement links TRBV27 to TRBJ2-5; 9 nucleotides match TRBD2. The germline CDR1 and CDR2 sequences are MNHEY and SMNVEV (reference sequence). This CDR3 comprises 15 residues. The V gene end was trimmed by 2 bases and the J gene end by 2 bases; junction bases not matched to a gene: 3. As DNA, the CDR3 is TGTGCCAGCAGTTTAGCGCGGGAGGGACAAGAGACCCAGTACTTC. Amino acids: CASSLAREGQETQYF.

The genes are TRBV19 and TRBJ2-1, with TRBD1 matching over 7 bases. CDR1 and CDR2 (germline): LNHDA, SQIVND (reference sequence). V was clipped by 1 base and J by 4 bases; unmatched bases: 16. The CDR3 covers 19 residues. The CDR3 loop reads CASSIGLLRGSHTYNEQFF. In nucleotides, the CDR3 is TGTGCCAGTAGTATAGGCCTCCTCAGGGGGTCACATACTTACAATGAGCAGTTCTTC.